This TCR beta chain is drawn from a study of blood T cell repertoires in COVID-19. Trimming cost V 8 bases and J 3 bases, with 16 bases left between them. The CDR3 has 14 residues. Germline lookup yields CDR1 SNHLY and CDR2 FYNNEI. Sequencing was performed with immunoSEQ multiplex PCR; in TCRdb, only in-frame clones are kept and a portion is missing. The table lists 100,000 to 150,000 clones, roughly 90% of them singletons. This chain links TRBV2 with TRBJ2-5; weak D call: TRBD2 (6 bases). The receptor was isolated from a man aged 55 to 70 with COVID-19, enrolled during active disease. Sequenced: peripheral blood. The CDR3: CASDSGGTEETQYF. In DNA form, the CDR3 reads TGTGCCAGCGATTCTGGCGGGACTGAAGAGACCCAGTACTTC.